These T cell receptor beta chains were read from a single sample in a study of CD8+ T cells in alopecia areata. Sequencing was performed with immunoSEQ multiplex PCR; in TCRdb, only in-frame clones are kept and a portion is missing. The sample lists 150,000 or so clones; about 90% were seen once. The source material was CD8+ T cells sorted from blood, sampled at week 0. These receptors all stem from a human donor with alopecia areata. Each CDR3 is given with its conserved first and last residue. Fields, in order: D gene, clone size, V gene, J gene, CDR3 DNA, CDR3 protein. A D gene is named only where the DNA matches it firmly. The listing skips clone size in some rows; elsewhere it reads once, few, many or a size class.

-,few,TRBV5-6,TRBJ2-5,TGTGCCAGCAGCCACCTTGAGCATGGCGAGACCCAGTACTTC,CASSHLEHGETQYF
-,-,TRBV4-1,TRBJ2-1,TGCGCCAGCAGCCCCAACCCCGGACTCAATGAGCAGTTCTTC,CASSPNPGLNEQFF
TRBD2,-,TRBV18,TRBJ2-7,TGTGCCAGCTCACCCACGGGGGGGTCGTTTCTCTCCTACGAGCAGTACTTC,CASSPTGGSFLSYEQYF
TRBD1,-,TRBV2,TRBJ2-6,TGTGCCATTACCTATGGGAACAGGGGTTTAATCTCTGGGGCCAACGTCCTGACTTTC,CAITYGNRGLISGANVLTF
-,-,TRBV18,TRBJ1-1,TGTGCCAGCTCACCACCTGAGTTTCTAGAAGCTTTCTTT,CASSPPEFLEAFF
-,-,TRBV5-1,TRBJ2-7,TGCGCCAGCAGCTTGGACAGGGATGCCTACGAGCAGTACTTC,CASSLDRDAYEQYF
-,-,TRBV4-1,TRBJ1-5,TGCGCCAGCAGCCACCGGCCTGATAGCAATCAGCCCCAGCATTTT,CASSHRPDSNQPQHF
TRBD2,few,TRBV13,TRBJ2-7,TGTGCCAGCAGCTCTTTAGAACTAGCGGGGGGAGCCTACGAGCAGTACTTC,CASSSLELAGGAYEQYF
TRBD1,-,TRBV28,TRBJ2-7,TGTGCCAGCAACCCTTCGGACAGGCCCTACGAGCAGTACTTC,CASNPSDRPYEQYF
TRBD1,-,TRBV5-4,TRBJ2-7,TGTGCCAGCAGCGTATGGGACAGGGGGCCTCCCTACGAGCAGTACTTC,CASSVWDRGPPYEQYF
-,-,TRBV4-1,TRBJ2-7,TGCGCCAGCAGCCAAGAAGCAGCCTACGAGCAGTGCTTC,CASSQEAAYEQCF
-,-,TRBV5-6,TRBJ2-2,TGTGCCAGCAGGCGGACAGAATACACCGGGGAGCTGTTTTTT,CASRRTEYTGELFF
-,few,TRBV7-2,TRBJ2-3,TGTGCCAGCAGCCTAAGCCCTTTCGGGGGTAGCACAGATACGCAGTATTTT,CASSLSPFGGSTDTQYF
-,-,TRBV29-1,TRBJ2-7,TGCAGCGCTCAGACAGGATCCTACGAGCAGTACTTC,CSAQTGSYEQYF
TRBD1,-,TRBV6-5,TRBJ2-7,TGTGCCAGCAGTTTCAGCAGGGGGTACGAGCAGTACTTC,CASSFSRGYEQYF
-,-,TRBV18,TRBJ2-5,TGTGCCAGCTCACCCGACTCGTCGGCTGGAGAGACCCAGTACTTC,CASSPDSSAGETQYF
-,-,TRBV7-9,TRBJ2-7,TGTGCCAGCAGCCGCGTGGGCTACGAGCAGTACTTC,CASSRVGYEQYF
TRBD1,-,TRBV7-3,TRBJ2-1,TGTGCCAGCAGCTCTACAGGGGGCTCCTACAATGAGCAGTTCTTC,CASSSTGGSYNEQFF
-,-,TRBV7-9,TRBJ1-2,TGTGCCAGCAGCTCCGGGATGACCTATGGCTACACCTTC,CASSSGMTYGYTF
TRBD2,-,TRBV9,TRBJ2-1,TGTGCCAGCAGCCCTGCGGGACTAGCGGGAGATGAGCAGTTCTTC,CASSPAGLAGDEQFF
TRBD2,few,TRBV29-1,TRBJ2-7,TGCAGCGTTGAAGACAGCGGGAATTTGCCCTACGAGCAGTACTTC,CSVEDSGNLPYEQYF
-,-,TRBV27,TRBJ2-3,TGTGCCAGCAGTTCGAGGGTTGGGACAGATACGCAGTATTTT,CASSSRVGTDTQYF
-,-,TRBV9,TRBJ2-7,TGTGCCAGCAGCGTACGGGACGGCGCCTACGAGCAGTACTTC,CASSVRDGAYEQYF
TRBD1,-,TRBV27,TRBJ2-1,TGTGCCAGCAGACCCCTGGACAGGGGGCGCAGTGAGCAGTTCTTC,CASRPLDRGRSEQFF
TRBD1,-,TRBV5-1,TRBJ1-1,TGCGCCAGCAGCTTGGACCTCGGACAGGGTGAAGCTTTCTTT,CASSLDLGQGEAFF
-,-,TRBV7-9,TRBJ2-2,TGTGCCAGCCCTGACCTACTAAACACCGGGGAGCTGTTTTTT,CASPDLLNTGELFF
-,-,TRBV7-9,TRBJ1-1,TGTGCCAGCAGCTACCCAGGCAACACTGAAGCTTTCTTT,CASSYPGNTEAFF
-,-,TRBV6-5,TRBJ2-6,TGTGCCAGCGGGCCTTCTGGGGCCAACGTCCTGACTTTC,CASGPSGANVLTF
-,-,TRBV6-5,TRBJ2-7,TGTGCCAGCACCCAAGGGGTCGGCCACGAGCAGTACTTC,CASTQGVGHEQYF
-,-,TRBV27,TRBJ2-7,TGTGCCAGCGGTTCGACCCGGGAGCAGTACTTC,CASGSTREQYF
TRBD2,once,TRBV27,TRBJ2-5,TGTGCCAGCAGTCCGGGGGGGGAAGAGACCCAGTACTTC,CASSPGGEETQYF
-,-,TRBV4-2,TRBJ1-1,TGTGCCAGCAGCCAAGAGGAGGGGAACACTGAAGCTTTCTTT,CASSQEEGNTEAFF
-,-,TRBV7-6,TRBJ2-2,TGTGCCAGCAGCTTAGTATCTGGGGAAGGCACCGGGGAGCTGTTTTTT,CASSLVSGEGTGELFF
TRBD2,-,TRBV9,TRBJ2-3,TGTGCCAGCAGCGTAGTCGAGGGGCTAGCGGGGACCACAGATACGCAGTATTTT,CASSVVEGLAGTTDTQYF
-,-,TRBV27,TRBJ2-7,TGTGCCAGCCGCACCGGGCAGGGCCTATCCTACGAGCAGTACTTC,CASRTGQGLSYEQYF
TRBD1,-,TRBV5-6,TRBJ2-7,TGTGCCAGCGGACGACAGGGGCTCTCCTACGAGCAGTACTTC,CASGRQGLSYEQYF
-,-,TRBV7-6,TRBJ2-1,TGTGCCAGCAGCTTTGAGGGAACCGGCAATGAGCAGTTCTTC,CASSFEGTGNEQFF
-,-,TRBV23-1,TRBJ2-7,TGCGCCAGCAGCATACCACCCCACTCCTACGAGCAGTACTTC,CASSIPPHSYEQYF
-,-,TRBV27,TRBJ2-5,TGTGCCAGCAGCCCCCGTGGGGGGGCTTTCCAAGAGACCCAGTACTTC,CASSPRGGAFQETQYF
-,-,TRBV29-1,TRBJ2-2,TGCAGCGTTGAACAGACGAACACCGGGGAGCTGTTTTTT,CSVEQTNTGELFF
TRBD2,once,TRBV27,TRBJ2-1,TGTGCCAGCAATCGCGGGAGGATCTACAATGAGCAGTTCTTC,CASNRGRIYNEQFF
-,once,TRBV5-1,TRBJ2-1,TGCGCCAGCAGCTCGCCAGGAACAAGCTCCTACAATGAGCAGTTCTTC,CASSSPGTSSYNEQFF
-,-,TRBV6-5,TRBJ2-7,TGTGCCAGCAGTTACTACGGCGGTGGCGTTTACGAGCAGTACTTC,CASSYYGGGVYEQYF
TRBD1,-,TRBV7-9,TRBJ2-3,TGTGCCAGCAGCTCGAAGGACAGGGTACCTGATACGCAGTATTTT,CASSSKDRVPDTQYF
-,-,TRBV25-1,TRBJ2-2,TGTGCCAGCAGTGAAGGTGCAGGGGACGACACCGGGGAGCTGTTTTTT,CASSEGAGDDTGELFF
-,-,TRBV6-6,TRBJ2-3,TGTGCCAGCAGTTCTACACAGGATTGGACAGATACGCAGTATTTT,CASSSTQDWTDTQYF
TRBD1,-,TRBV7-8,TRBJ2-3,TGTGCCAGCAGTTCGGGACAGGGGGACCCAGATACGCAGTATTTT,CASSSGQGDPDTQYF
-,-,TRBV7-9,TRBJ2-7,TGTGCCAGCAGCTGGGGACAAAACGAGCAGTACTTC,CASSWGQNEQYF
-,-,TRBV27,TRBJ2-1,TGTGCCAGCAACTTAGGCGGTGAGCAGTTCTTC,CASNLGGEQFF
-,-,TRBV30,TRBJ1-1,TGTGCCTGGACGAGGGGACCAGGGCTTAATGAAGCTTTCTTT,CAWTRGPGLNEAFF
-,-,TRBV19,TRBJ2-7,TGTGCCAGTAGTGCCGGGGGCCGCCTCTCCTACGAGCAGTACTTC,CASSAGGRLSYEQYF
TRBD2,-,TRBV19,TRBJ2-1,TGTGCCAGTAGTATCACACTAGCGGGACGATCTTACAATGAGCAGTTCTTC,CASSITLAGRSYNEQFF
-,-,TRBV29-1,TRBJ2-7,TGCAGCGTTGAAGATGGGGGGACGGAAACCTACGAGCAGTACTTC,CSVEDGGTETYEQYF
-,-,TRBV4-2,TRBJ2-7,TGTGCCAGCAGCCAAGCCGGTGCCTACGAGCAGTACTTC,CASSQAGAYEQYF
-,-,TRBV18,TRBJ2-3,TGTGCCAGCTCACCACTAGCGGTCGGGGCTAGCACAGATACGCAGTATTTT,CASSPLAVGASTDTQYF
TRBD2,-,TRBV6-5,TRBJ2-1,TGTGCCAGCAGTCTAGCGGGATCGAACCACAATGAGCAGTTCTTC,CASSLAGSNHNEQFF
TRBD2,-,TRBV29-1,TRBJ2-7,TGCAGCGTTGATGAGGGAGGGCCGAACGAGCAGTACTTC,CSVDEGGPNEQYF
-,once,TRBV30,TRBJ2-1,TGTGCCTGGGGTCAGGGGAATGAGCAGTTCTTC,CAWGQGNEQFF
TRBD2,-,TRBV9,TRBJ2-1,TGTGCCAGCAGCGTGGGTAGCGGGGGGGCCCGGGGAGATGAGCAGTTCTTC,CASSVGSGGARGDEQFF
-,-,TRBV2,TRBJ1-5,TGTGCCAGCAGTGAAGCGGGCAGGGAGCATCAGCCCCAGCATTTT,CASSEAGREHQPQHF